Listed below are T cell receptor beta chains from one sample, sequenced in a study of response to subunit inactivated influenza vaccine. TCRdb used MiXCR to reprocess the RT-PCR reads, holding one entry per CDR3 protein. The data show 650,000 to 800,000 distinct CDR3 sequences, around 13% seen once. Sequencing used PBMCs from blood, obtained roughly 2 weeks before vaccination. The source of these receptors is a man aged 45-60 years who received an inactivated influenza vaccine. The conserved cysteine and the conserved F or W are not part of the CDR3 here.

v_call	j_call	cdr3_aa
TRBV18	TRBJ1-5	ASSPLRADGNQPQH
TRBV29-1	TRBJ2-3	SVVSPSTDTQY
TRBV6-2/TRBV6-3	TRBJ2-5	ASSGQGNLETQY
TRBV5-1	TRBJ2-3	ASSLDLRGLTDTQY
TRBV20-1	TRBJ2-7	SAQTSGILRGQY
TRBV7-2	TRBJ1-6	ASSLRQERSNSPLH
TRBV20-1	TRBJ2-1	SAPVAGVIEQF
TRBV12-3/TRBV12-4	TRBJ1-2	ASQGAGYGYT
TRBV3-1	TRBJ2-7	ASSPGGSRGLEQY
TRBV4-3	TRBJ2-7	ASSQDTRHAYEQY
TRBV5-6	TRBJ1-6	ASSADRFSPLH
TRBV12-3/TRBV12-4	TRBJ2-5	ASSSLQGSETQY
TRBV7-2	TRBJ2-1	ASTRLVGDEQF
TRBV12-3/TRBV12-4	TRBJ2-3	ASSRRQGDTQY
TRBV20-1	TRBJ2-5	SSFATGEETQY
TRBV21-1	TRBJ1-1	ASRAQARGNTEAF
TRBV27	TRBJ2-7	ASSQKPLTSYEQY
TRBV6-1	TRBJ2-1	ASSEPKNGRYNEQF
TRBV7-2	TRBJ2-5	ASSEQGLAGKETQY
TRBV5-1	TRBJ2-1	ASSLGGILGHNEQF
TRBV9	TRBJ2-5	ASSVGEETQY
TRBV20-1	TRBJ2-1	SAREAPGEQF
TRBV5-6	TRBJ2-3	ASSFRSGGGDTQY
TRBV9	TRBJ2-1	ASSPRTSGKNHYEQF
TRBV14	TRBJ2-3	ASSPKWDTSGITDTQY
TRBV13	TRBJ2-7	ASSFRTPSEQY
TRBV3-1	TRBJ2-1	ASSHPFSAQF
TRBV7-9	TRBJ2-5	ASSLIQTFQETQY
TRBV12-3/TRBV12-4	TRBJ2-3	ASSRRTFTDTQY
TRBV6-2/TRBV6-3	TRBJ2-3	ASGLIGGAGTDTQY
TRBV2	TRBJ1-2	ASSLDRAST
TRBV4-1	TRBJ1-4	ASSQGPGQRNEKLF
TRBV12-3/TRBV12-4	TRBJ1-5	ASTLRGSQPQH
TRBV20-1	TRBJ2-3	SAKDRGRDWRDTQY
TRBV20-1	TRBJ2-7	SAKGSYGGTSGYEQY
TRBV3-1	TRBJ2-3	ASSQILERQEAADTQY
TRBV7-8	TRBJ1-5	ASSLSLDRGEFSNQPQH
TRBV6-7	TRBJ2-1	ASPRPGLGNNEQF
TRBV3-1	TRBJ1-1	ASSQAGTGLGTEAF
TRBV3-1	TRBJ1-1	ASTEQGLNTEAF
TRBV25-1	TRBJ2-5	ASSEFQDQETQY
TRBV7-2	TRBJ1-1	ASIWTVNTEAF
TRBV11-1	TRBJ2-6	ASSLARTAISGANVLT
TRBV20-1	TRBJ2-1	SALKGLAPSSYNEQF
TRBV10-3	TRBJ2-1	AISELGLAYNEQF
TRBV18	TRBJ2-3	ASSPPGLNTDTQY
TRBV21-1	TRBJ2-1	ASSKEPRAEQF
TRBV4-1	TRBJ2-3	ASSQDITQGTSTTDTQY
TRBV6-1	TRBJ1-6	ASSTEGGRNSPLH
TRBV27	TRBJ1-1	ASRPPRMMNTEAF
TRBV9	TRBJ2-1	ASSVSGTVNEQF
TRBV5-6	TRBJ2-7	ASSLLERGEQY
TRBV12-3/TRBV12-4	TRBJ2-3	ASSFKTGERVTDTQY
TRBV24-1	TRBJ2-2	ATSDLPVWRLDTGELF
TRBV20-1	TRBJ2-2	CAGLLATTNTGELF
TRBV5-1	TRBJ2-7	ASSVPGQGSEQY
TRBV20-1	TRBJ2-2	SASKGQPSNTGELF
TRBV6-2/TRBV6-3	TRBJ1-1	ASSPDLRVMNTEAF
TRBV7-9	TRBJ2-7	ASSLATGGASRY